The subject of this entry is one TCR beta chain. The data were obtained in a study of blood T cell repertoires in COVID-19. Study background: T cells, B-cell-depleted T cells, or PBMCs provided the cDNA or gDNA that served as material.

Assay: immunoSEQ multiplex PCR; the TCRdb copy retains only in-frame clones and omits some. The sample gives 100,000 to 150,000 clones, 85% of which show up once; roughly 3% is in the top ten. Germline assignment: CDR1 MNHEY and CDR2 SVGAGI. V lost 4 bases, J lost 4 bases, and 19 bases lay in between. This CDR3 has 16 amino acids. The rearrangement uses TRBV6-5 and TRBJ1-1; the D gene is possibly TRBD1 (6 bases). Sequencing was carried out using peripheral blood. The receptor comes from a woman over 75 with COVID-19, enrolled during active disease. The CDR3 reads CASSSGTKDQGTEAFF. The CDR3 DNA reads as TGTGCCAGCAGTTCCGGGACAAAAGACCAGGGCACTGAAGCTTTCTTT.